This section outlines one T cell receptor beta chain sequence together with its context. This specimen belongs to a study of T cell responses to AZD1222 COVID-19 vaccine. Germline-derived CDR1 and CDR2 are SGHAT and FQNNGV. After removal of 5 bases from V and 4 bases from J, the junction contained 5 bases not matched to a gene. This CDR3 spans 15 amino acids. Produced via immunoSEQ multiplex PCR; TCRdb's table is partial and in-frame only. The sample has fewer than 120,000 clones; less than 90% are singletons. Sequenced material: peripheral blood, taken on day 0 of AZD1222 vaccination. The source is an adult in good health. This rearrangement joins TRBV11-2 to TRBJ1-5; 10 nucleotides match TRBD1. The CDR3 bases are TGTGCCAGCAGCCCTGGGGGACAGGGGAATCAGCCCCAGCATTTT. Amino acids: CASSPGGQGNQPQHF.